This record concerns one TCR beta chain sequence. The antigen this receptor binds is unknown. The immunoSEQ assay used multiplex PCR to amplify TCR beta CDR3 regions from an average of approximately 1,300 ng of genomic DNA per sample. The assay corrected primer bias using a complete synthetic TCR repertoire to establish an amplification baseline. Amplicons were sequenced on the Illumina platform. The paper's processing steps were these. Sequences were error-corrected by clustering with frequency ratios and a modified nearest-neighbor algorithm, then analyzed in the immunoSEQ Analyzer with IMGT gene definitions. At each rarefaction depth, TCR richness and evenness were averaged across 20 rarefaction repeats, and samples with fewer sequences than that depth were excluded. V, D and J gene relative abundances were compared between groups with Wilcoxon rank sum tests, applying FDR correction. An intraclass correlation of around 96% for TCR richness and an average of around 82% across some 69 gene segments were obtained from the blinded duplicates. Here the immuneACCESS table is served through TCRdb, limited to in-frame sequences with V and J called. Missing clones are a known gap in these copies; in checked studies unresolved V genes cover under half, and the rest lacks a known reason. V, J and clone size derive from that table, while D and trimming were established from the DNA sequence. The sample's table covers 30,000 to 45,000 clones. Clones ranked in the top ten supply 1.7% of the sample.

Every participant had a single incident cervical HPV16 infection, and women with prevalent HPV16 infections were excluded. Cervical HPV DNA was detected by MY09/MY11 PCR, and genotyping was performed by dot-blot hybridization. About 15 mL of heparinized blood were centrifuged, and the buffy coat was aliquoted, frozen at -30°C, then stored at -80°C. QIAGEN kits were used to extract genomic DNA from the buffy coat specimens. These data originate in a study of T cells in women clearing cervical HPV infection (dated by TCRdb to the late 2010s). Some background on the complete study: Cases were about 25 women with histologically confirmed HPV16-related CIN3 or worse, including a couple of invasive cancers. The controls were 25 or so women whose single incident HPV16 infection cleared within 12 months with no development of precancer or cancer. For cases, a median interval of 149 days, with an interquartile range of 90 to 200 days, was observed between lesion detection and blood sampling. Nested within Costa Rica's Guanacaste HPV Natural History Study, an exploratory proof-of-principle case-control study compared TCR repertoires across cervical HPV16 outcomes. Quality controls consisted of five blinded duplicates per group, for a total of about 60 samples made up of approximately 50 participants and roughly ten replicates. Since only a few of the women had HLA typing available, the possibility that HLA type was acting as a confounder could not be ruled out. Cases had a median age of 34 years and controls had a median age of around 41, with no significant differences in baseline characteristics. Blood from cases was collected at the visit where the lesion was first found, while blood from controls was collected once the infection could no longer be detected. Cases were matched to controls by age within five years and by the year the sample was collected. The parent cohort enrolled 8,500 to 11,000 women aged 18 or older in Guanacaste, Costa Rica, during about 1992 to 1995 and followed them for less than 8 years. The investigation overall reported the following: TCR repertoire richness was significantly higher in CIN3+ cases than in controls across sequencing depths, while evenness did not differ. Random forest classifiers combining richness and V gene abundances distinguished cases from controls with an estimated AUC of more than 0.75. The cross-sectional design could not show whether associations preceded infection or resulted from it; effector/memory subsets and HPV-specific T cells were not isolated. Because T-cell numbers per sample were unknown, differences in richness could reflect varying T-cell content rather than repertoire biology.

Sequenced: blood buffy coat. The receptor's source is a woman aged 18 to 69 with a cervical HPV16 infection that either progressed to CIN3+ or cleared (not recorded which).

The DNA read from the CDR3 is TGTGCCAGCAGCCCTTCCCGCGGGGCGTGGAATGAG. It translates as CASSPSRGAWNE. The whole CDR3 region reads CASSPSRGAWNEQFF. The chain joins TRBV7-2 to TRBJ2-1; TRBD2 is a weak D gene call, 6 bases matching. The read halts 3 residues ahead of the CDR3 end, with the missing end drawn from the germline J gene. V is clipped by 5 bases and J by 7 bases, and the sequence between their germline boundaries is 18 bases long. Taken from the germline V gene, the CDR1 and CDR2 loops are SGHTA and FQGNSA. The CDR3 spans 15 residues, from the cysteine through the phenylalanine. The CDR3 was read in part: 36 bases, with the frame set at base 1.